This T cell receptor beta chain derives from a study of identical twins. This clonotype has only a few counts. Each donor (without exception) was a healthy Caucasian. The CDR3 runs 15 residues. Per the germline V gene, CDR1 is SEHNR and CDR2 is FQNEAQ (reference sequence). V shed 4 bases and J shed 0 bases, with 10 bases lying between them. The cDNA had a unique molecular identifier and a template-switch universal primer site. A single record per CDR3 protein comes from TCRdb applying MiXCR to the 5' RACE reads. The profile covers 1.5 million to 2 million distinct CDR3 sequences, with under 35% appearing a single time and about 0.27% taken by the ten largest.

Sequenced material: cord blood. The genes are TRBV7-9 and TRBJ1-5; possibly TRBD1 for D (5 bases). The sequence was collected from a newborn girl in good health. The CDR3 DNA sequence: TGTGCCAGCAGCTCGGGGGAAAGTAGCAATCAGCCCCAGCATTTT. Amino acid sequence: CASSSGESSNQPQHF.